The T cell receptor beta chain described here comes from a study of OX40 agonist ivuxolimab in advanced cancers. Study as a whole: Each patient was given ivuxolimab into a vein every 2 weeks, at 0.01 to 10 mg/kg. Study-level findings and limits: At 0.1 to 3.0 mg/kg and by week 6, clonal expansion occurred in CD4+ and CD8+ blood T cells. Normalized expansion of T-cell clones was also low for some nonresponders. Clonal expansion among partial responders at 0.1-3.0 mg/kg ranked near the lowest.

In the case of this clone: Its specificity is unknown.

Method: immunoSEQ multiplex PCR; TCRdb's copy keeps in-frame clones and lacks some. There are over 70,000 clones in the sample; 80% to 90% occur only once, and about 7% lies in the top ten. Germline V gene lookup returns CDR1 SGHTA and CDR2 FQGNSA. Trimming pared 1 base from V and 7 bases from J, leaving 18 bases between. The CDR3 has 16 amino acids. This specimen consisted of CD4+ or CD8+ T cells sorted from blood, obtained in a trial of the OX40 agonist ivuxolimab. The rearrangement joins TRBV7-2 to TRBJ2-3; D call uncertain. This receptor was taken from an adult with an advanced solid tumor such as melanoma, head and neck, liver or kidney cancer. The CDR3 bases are TGTGCCAGCAGCTTAGTGGGCGGACGGAGTCTCAATACGCAGTATTTT. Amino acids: CASSLVGGRSLNTQYF.